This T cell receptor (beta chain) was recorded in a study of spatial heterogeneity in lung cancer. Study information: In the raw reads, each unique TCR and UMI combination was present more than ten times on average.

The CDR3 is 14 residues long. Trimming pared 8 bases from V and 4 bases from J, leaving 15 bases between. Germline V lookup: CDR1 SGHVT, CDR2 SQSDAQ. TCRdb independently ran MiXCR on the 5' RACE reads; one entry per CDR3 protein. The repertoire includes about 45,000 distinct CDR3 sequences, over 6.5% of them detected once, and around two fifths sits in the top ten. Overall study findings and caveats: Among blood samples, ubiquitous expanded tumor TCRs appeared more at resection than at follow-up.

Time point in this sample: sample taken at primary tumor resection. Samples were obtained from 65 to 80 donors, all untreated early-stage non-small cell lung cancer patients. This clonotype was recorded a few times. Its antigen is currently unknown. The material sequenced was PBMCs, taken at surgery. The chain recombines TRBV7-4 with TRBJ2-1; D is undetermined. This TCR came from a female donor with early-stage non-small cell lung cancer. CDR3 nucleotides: TGTGCCAGCGTCCTGCAGCAGCAATACAATGAGCAGTTCTTC. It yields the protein CASVLQQQYNEQFF.